This T cell receptor (beta chain) was retrieved from a study of blood T cells in healthy people across ages. Study-wide results and limits: Estimates of total diversity, which came from one million sequenced T cells, were considered to be underestimates.

Trimming stripped 6 bases from V and 8 bases from J, with 13 bases between. The CDR3 is 12 residues long. Concerning this clonotype: Its antigen is undetermined.

A J-beta primer mix and a sample-barcoded 5' primer were used in a second PCR of about 7 to 12 cycles. Using its own MiXCR run on the 5' RACE reads, TCRdb lists one record per CDR3 protein. This sample yields approximately 2,000,000 distinct CDR3 sequences, of which 30% to 40% are seen a single time; under 25% belongs to the top ten. Sequencing input: blood. V and J are TRBV12-3 or TRBV12-4 and TRBJ1-2; D is ambiguous. The receptor was isolated from a human donor in good health. CDR3 region: CASSPVGWGYTF. CDR3 bases: TGTGCCAGCAGCCCCGTCGGCTGGGGCTACACCTTC.